This entry features one T cell receptor (beta chain) sequence. Its antigen is not identified. Assay: immunoSEQ multiplex PCR; the TCRdb copy retains only in-frame clones and omits some. In the table there are roughly 93,000 clones, around four fifths of which are singletons. The data were obtained in a study of radiotherapy plus CTLA-4 blockade in lung cancer. Whole-study findings and limits: Interferon-beta and early blood T cell clone dynamics reportedly predicted response best. In blood, tumor-derived TCR clones expanded after radiotherapy plus ipilimumab.

V was trimmed by 6 bases and J by 10 bases, leaving 12 bases between them. This CDR3 is 11 amino acids long. The germline CDR1 and CDR2 sequences are MNHEY and SMNVEV (reference sequence). This receptor was identified in a human donor with non-small cell lung cancer who had a partial response to radiotherapy plus ipilimumab. Sample: peripheral blood, taken from a patient treated with radiotherapy plus ipilimumab. V usage is TRBV27 and J usage is TRBJ1-1, with D perhaps matching TRBD1 (5 bases). As DNA, the CDR3 is TGTGCCAGCAGCGCGCAGGGTGCAGCTTTCTTT. Protein sequence: CASSAQGAAFF.